The rows below give T cell receptor beta chains drawn from one sample of a study of blood T cell repertoires in COVID-19. Sequencing used immunoSEQ multiplex PCR; TCRdb keeps in-frame clones, though not all of them. The repertoire has about 180,000 clones, about 91% of them found once; the top ten carry roughly 4%. The sequenced sample was peripheral blood. These receptors originate from a woman between 25 and 40 years old with acute or convalescent COVID-19. The CDR3 runs from the conserved cysteine through the conserved F or W. A D gene is named only where the DNA matches it firmly. Some rows mark clone size as missing; the rest say once, few, many or name a class of expanded clone.

V gene	clone size	J gene	D gene	CDR3 protein	CDR3 DNA
TRBV5-4	.	TRBJ1-1	.	CASSFRGNTEAFF	TGTGCCAGCAGCTTTAGGGGGAACACTGAAGCTTTCTTT
TRBV24-1	.	TRBJ2-5	.	CATSDPHRAQTNQETQYF	TGTGCCACCAGTGATCCCCACCGGGCCCAGACTAACCAAGAGACCCAGTACTTC
TRBV20-1	.	TRBJ2-3	.	CSASGTGRESTDTQYF	TGCAGTGCTAGTGGGACGGGACGGGAGAGCACAGATACGCAGTATTTT
TRBV7-2	.	TRBJ2-1	.	CASSFGSGSNEQFF	TGTGCCAGCAGTTTTGGGTCAGGTAGCAATGAGCAGTTCTTC
TRBV6-5	.	TRBJ1-1	.	CASSTGNTEAFF	TGTGCCAGCAGTACGGGGAACACTGAAGCTTTCTTT
TRBV18	.	TRBJ2-7	TRBD1	CASTTGGGYEQYF	TGTGCCAGCACGACAGGGGGCGGCTACGAGCAGTACTTC
TRBV29-1	.	TRBJ2-5	TRBD1	CSVPRDRATQYF	TGCAGCGTACCCCGGGACAGGGCGACCCAGTACTTC
TRBV5-6	.	TRBJ2-5	.	CASNNQNETQYF	TGTGCCAGCAACAACCAGAACGAGACCCAGTACTTC
TRBV18	.	TRBJ1-2	.	CASSPEGFGYGYTF	TGTGCCAGCTCACCAGAGGGCTTCGGCTATGGCTACACCTTC
TRBV4-1	once	TRBJ2-2	TRBD2	CASSRRTSGTTGELFF	TGCGCCAGCAGCCGCCGGACTAGCGGGACGACCGGGGAGCTGTTTTTT
TRBV28	.	TRBJ2-2	TRBD1	CASSLTGGYTGELFF	TGTGCCAGCAGTTTGACAGGGGGGTATACCGGGGAGCTGTTTTTT
TRBV11-2	.	TRBJ1-2	TRBD1	CASSFDLQGMSTF	TGTGCCAGCAGCTTCGACCTACAGGGGATGAGCACCTTC
TRBV28	.	TRBJ2-7	.	CASRETRNEQYF	TGTGCCAGCAGGGAGACTAGGAACGAGCAGTACTTC
TRBV7-2	.	TRBJ1-1	.	CASRPPDRSNTEAFF	TGTGCCAGCAGGCCCCCCGACAGGTCGAACACTGAAGCTTTCTTT
TRBV29-1	.	TRBJ2-7	.	CSVVTSSRSYEQYF	TGCAGCGTTGTAACTAGCAGCCGCTCCTACGAGCAGTACTTC
TRBV28	.	TRBJ1-1	.	CASSLAGMNTEAFF	TGTGCCAGCAGTTTAGCGGGGATGAACACTGAAGCTTTCTTT
TRBV10-2	once	TRBJ2-7	TRBD2	CASSESTSGYTKQYF	TGCGCCAGCAGTGAGTCGACTAGCGGGTATACGAAGCAGTACTTC
TRBV19	few	TRBJ1-1	.	CASSIRQGNPEAFF	TGTGCCAGTAGTATACGGCAGGGGAACCCTGAAGCTTTCTTT
TRBV7-8	.	TRBJ2-1	TRBD2	CASGLAGGYEQFF	TGTGCCAGCGGGTTAGCGGGAGGTTATGAGCAGTTCTTC
TRBV4-1	.	TRBJ1-4	TRBD1	CASSHFPTGGEGEKLFF	TGCGCCAGCAGTCACTTCCCTACAGGGGGCGAGGGTGAAAAACTGTTTTTT
TRBV5-1	.	TRBJ1-2	.	CASSDPREGNYGYTF	TGCGCCAGCAGCGACCCCAGGGAAGGGAACTATGGCTACACCTTC
TRBV27	once	TRBJ1-6	.	CASTRDYNSPLHF	TGTGCCAGCACCCGGGACTATAATTCACCCCTCCACTTT
TRBV5-6	.	TRBJ1-2	.	CASSVYREGYTF	TGTGCCAGCAGCGTCTACAGGGAAGGCTACACCTTC
TRBV5-1	.	TRBJ2-5	TRBD2	CASSLEVTGGSQETQYF	TGCGCCAGCAGCTTGGAGGTGACGGGAGGATCCCAAGAGACCCAGTACTTC
TRBV5-1	.	TRBJ1-1	.	CASSQSGFTEAFF	TGCGCCAGCAGCCAGTCGGGTTTCACTGAAGCTTTCTTT
TRBV11-3	.	TRBJ2-1	TRBD2	CASSLASGGYNEQFF	TGTGCCAGCAGCTTAGCGTCGGGAGGTTACAATGAGCAGTTCTTC
TRBV2	.	TRBJ2-7	TRBD1	CASRPGQGYGEQYF	TGTGCCAGCAGACCCGGACAGGGGTATGGCGAGCAGTACTTC
TRBV10-2	.	TRBJ1-2	.	CASSESILNGYTF	TGCGCCAGCAGTGAGAGCATACTTAATGGCTACACCTTC
TRBV2	.	TRBJ2-1	TRBD2	CASSGREQFF	TGTGCCAGCAGCGGGAGGGAGCAGTTCTTC
TRBV5-1	.	TRBJ2-3	.	CASRLGGPQNTQYF	TGCGCCAGCCGACTCGGCGGGCCCCAAAATACGCAGTATTTT
TRBV19	.	TRBJ1-2	.	CASSYDFEGNYGYTF	TGTGCCAGTAGTTATGATTTTGAGGGTAACTATGGCTACACCTTC
TRBV30	.	TRBJ1-2	.	CAWSVGSGYTF	TGTGCCTGGAGTGTGGGGAGTGGCTACACCTTC
TRBV6-5	few	TRBJ1-2	.	CASSYEGRGYTF	TGTGCCAGCAGTTACGAGGGCCGAGGCTACACCTTC
TRBV19	few	TRBJ1-6	.	CASSLRGSPLHF	TGTGCCAGTAGCCTCAGGGGTTCACCCCTCCACTTT
TRBV4-1	few	TRBJ2-3	TRBD1	CASSQGIDRGSTDTQYF	TGCGCCAGCAGCCAAGGGATTGACAGGGGGAGCACAGATACGCAGTATTTT
TRBV14	.	TRBJ1-2	.	CASSRSRDYHGYTF	TGTGCCAGCAGCCGATCCCGGGACTATCATGGCTACACCTTC
TRBV6-6	once	TRBJ1-6	TRBD1	CASSGQVLDSPLHF	TGTGCCAGCAGTGGACAGGTTTTGGATTCACCCCTCCACTTT
TRBV9	.	TRBJ2-2	.	CASSRDGLGNTGELFF	TGTGCCAGCAGCCGGGATGGGTTGGGGAACACCGGGGAGCTGTTTTTT
TRBV5-1	.	TRBJ2-1	TRBD2	CASSLRLGREGTEQFF	TGCGCCAGCAGCTTGCGGCTCGGGAGGGAGGGCACTGAGCAGTTCTTC
TRBV9	.	TRBJ2-1	TRBD2	CASSSGTYNEQFF	TGTGCCAGCAGTAGCGGGACCTACAATGAGCAGTTCTTC
TRBV5-1	many	TRBJ2-1	.	CASTEGVEQFF	TGCGCCAGCACGGAAGGAGTTGAGCAGTTCTTC
TRBV9	.	TRBJ1-1	.	CASSVGGQLTEAFF	TGTGCCAGCAGCGTAGGAGGACAGCTCACTGAAGCTTTCTTT
TRBV2	.	TRBJ2-2	.	CATTSGNTGELFF	TGTGCCACCACCTCGGGAAACACCGGGGAGCTGTTTTTT
TRBV2	.	TRBJ1-5	.	CASSEALMPQHF	TGTGCCAGCAGTGAAGCTTTAATGCCCCAGCATTTT
TRBV28	.	TRBJ1-1	.	CASRSQNTEAFF	TGTGCCAGCAGATCCCAGAACACTGAAGCTTTCTTT
TRBV6-5	.	TRBJ2-3	TRBD1	CASSYRDREGPDTQYF	TGTGCCAGCAGTTATAGGGACAGGGAGGGCCCAGATACGCAGTATTTT
TRBV2	.	TRBJ2-7	.	CASEAQSYEQYF	TGTGCCAGCGAGGCTCAGTCCTACGAGCAGTACTTC
TRBV16	once	TRBJ2-1	TRBD2	CASSGTGTSGRAEQFF	TGTGCCAGCAGCGGGACCGGGACTAGCGGGAGAGCTGAGCAGTTCTTC
TRBV7-9	.	TRBJ1-6	.	CASSWTEINSPLHF	TGTGCCAGCAGCTGGACAGAAATTAATTCACCCCTCCACTTT
TRBV9	.	TRBJ2-1	.	CASSVDRERVVNEQFF	TGTGCCAGCAGCGTAGATAGGGAGAGGGTGGTAAATGAGCAGTTCTTC
TRBV7-2	.	TRBJ1-5	TRBD1	CASSYGQGGYQPQHF	TGTGCCAGCAGCTACGGACAGGGGGGGTATCAGCCCCAGCATTTT
TRBV9	.	TRBJ2-1	TRBD2	CASSGGSGRAGNEQFF	TGTGCCAGCAGCGGGGGTAGCGGGAGGGCTGGGAATGAGCAGTTCTTC
TRBV6-5	.	TRBJ1-4	.	CASRRDMGEKLFF	TGTGCCAGCAGACGGGACATGGGCGAAAAACTGTTTTTT
TRBV5-1	.	TRBJ1-1	.	CASAWGVATEAFF	TGCGCCAGCGCTTGGGGGGTCGCCACTGAAGCTTTCTTT
TRBV7-8	.	TRBJ2-3	.	CASSLSRWSTDTQYF	TGTGCCAGCAGCTTATCGAGGTGGAGCACAGATACGCAGTATTTT
TRBV3-1/TRBV3-2	.	TRBJ2-1	TRBD2	CASSPGLGNEQFF	TGTGCCAGCAGCCCGGGACTAGGGAATGAGCAGTTCTTC
TRBV6-5	.	TRBJ2-3	.	CASILGLKPDTQYF	TGTGCCAGCATTCTCGGACTGAAACCAGATACGCAGTATTTT
TRBV28	.	TRBJ2-7	TRBD1	CASSDTGQGTEQYF	TGTGCCAGCAGTGATACGGGACAGGGTACCGAGCAGTACTTC
TRBV5-1	once	TRBJ1-1	.	CASGRENTEAFF	TGCGCCAGCGGCAGGGAGAACACTGAAGCTTTCTTT